This T cell receptor beta chain was captured by sequencing in a study of beta chain features in type 1 diabetes. General study results and limits: There were fewer insertions and more deletions at the VDJ junctions of type 1 diabetes patients. Significant though moderate, a shortening of TCRB CDR3s appeared in all four CD4+ subsets of Type 1 diabetes patients.

Regarding this clone: Its antigen remains unidentified.

Expressed TCRB transcripts got sequenced, as all isolated RNA was reverse transcribed. Repertoires were generated with immunoSEQ multiplex PCR, while TCRdb's copy carries only in-frame clones and drops some. This sample yields around 280,000 clones, of which approximately 15% are seen a single time; approximately 0.015% belongs to the top ten. All sorted populations exceeded 95% purity. The specimen was naive CD4+ T cells from blood. The TCR originated in a young man with type 1 diabetes.

The CDR3 loop reads CASSVSPGTGGTDTQYF. The DNA of the CDR3 is TGTGCCAGCAGCGTCTCCCCCGGGACAGGGGGTACAGATACGCAGTATTTT. V is TRBV9 and J is TRBJ2-3; 11 nucleotides line up with TRBD1. The CDR3 runs 17 residues. Germline CDR1 is SGDLS and CDR2 is YYNGEE. J lost 3 bases, V lost 2 bases, and 8 bases had no gene match.